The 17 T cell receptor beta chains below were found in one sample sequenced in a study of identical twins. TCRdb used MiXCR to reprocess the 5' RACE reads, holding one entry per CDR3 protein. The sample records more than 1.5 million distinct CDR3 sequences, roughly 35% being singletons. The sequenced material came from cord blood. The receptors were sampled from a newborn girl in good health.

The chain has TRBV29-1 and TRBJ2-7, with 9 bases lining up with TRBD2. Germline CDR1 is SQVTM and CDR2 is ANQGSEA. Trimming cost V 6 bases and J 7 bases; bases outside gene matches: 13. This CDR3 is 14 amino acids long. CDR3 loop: CSVPLAGLYNEQYF. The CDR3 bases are TGCAGCGTCCCCCTAGCGGGGCTCTACAATGAGCAGTACTTC.

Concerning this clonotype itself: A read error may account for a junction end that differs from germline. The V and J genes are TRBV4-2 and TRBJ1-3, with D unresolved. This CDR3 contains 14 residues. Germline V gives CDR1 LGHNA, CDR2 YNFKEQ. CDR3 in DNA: TGTGCCAGCAGCCAAGGGCTCTCTGGAAGCACCATATATTTT. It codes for CASSQGLSGSTIYF.

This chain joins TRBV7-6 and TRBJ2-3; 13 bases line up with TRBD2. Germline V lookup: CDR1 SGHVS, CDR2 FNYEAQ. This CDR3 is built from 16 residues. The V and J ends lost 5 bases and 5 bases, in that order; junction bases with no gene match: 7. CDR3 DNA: TGTGCCAGCAGCACTTGGACTAGCGGGGGACTAGATACGCAGTATTTT. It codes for CASSTWTSGGLDTQYF.

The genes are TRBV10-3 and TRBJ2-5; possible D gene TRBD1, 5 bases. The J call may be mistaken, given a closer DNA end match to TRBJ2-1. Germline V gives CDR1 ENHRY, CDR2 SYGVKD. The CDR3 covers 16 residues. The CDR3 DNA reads TGTGCCATCAGTGAGAAGGGGTTTGAGAAGGAAGAGACCCAGTTCTTC. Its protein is CAISEKGFEKEETQFF.

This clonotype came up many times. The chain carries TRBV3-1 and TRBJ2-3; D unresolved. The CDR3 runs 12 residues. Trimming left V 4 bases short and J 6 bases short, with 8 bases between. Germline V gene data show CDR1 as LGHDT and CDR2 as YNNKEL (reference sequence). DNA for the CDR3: TGTGCCAGCAGCCCAGAGGCGGATACGCAGTATTTT. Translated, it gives CASSPEADTQYF.

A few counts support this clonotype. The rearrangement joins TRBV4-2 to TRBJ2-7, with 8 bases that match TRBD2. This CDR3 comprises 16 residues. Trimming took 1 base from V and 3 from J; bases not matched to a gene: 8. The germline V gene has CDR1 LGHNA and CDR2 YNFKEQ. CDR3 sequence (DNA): TGTGCCAGCAGCCAAGCCCCCGGTCTAGCGGGCTACGAGCAGTACTTC. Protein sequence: CASSQAPGLAGYEQYF.

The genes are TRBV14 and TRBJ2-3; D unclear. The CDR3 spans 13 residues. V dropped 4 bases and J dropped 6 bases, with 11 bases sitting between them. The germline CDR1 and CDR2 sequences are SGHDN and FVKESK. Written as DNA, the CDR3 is TGTGCCAGCAGCCGGGGTTCCAGTGATACGCAGTATTTT. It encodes CASSRGSSDTQYF.

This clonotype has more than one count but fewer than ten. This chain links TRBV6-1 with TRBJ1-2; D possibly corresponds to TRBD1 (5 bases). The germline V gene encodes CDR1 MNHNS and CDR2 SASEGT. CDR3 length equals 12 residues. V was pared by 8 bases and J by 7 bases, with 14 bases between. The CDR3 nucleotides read TGTGCCAGCGTCAGGGAAAGCGGTGGCTACACCTTC. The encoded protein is CASVRESGGYTF.

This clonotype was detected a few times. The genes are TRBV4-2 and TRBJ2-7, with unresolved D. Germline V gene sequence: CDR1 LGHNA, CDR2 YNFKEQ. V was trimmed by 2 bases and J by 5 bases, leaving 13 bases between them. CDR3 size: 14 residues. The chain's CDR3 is CASSQKQSYHEQYF. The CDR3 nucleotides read TGTGCCAGCAGCCAAAAACAGAGCTATCACGAGCAGTACTTC.

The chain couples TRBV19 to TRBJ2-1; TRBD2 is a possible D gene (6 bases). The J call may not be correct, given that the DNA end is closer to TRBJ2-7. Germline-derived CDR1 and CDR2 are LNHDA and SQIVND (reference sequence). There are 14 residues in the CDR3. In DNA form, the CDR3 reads TGTGCCAGTAATGGGGGGAGTTTATACAATGAGCAGTACTTC. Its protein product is CASNGGSLYNEQYF.

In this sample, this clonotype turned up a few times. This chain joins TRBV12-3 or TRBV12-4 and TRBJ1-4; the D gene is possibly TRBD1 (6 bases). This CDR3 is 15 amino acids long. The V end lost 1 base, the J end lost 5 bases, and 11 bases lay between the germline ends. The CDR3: CASSLEGQKNEKLFF. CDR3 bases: TGTGCCAGCAGTTTAGAAGGACAGAAAAATGAAAAACTGTTTTTT.

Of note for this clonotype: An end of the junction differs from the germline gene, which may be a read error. In nucleotides, the CDR3 is TGTTCCAGCAGTTACAGGGACGGATCCAATGGCTACACCTTC. It yields the protein CSSSYRDGSNGYTF. The chain has TRBV6-5 and TRBJ1-2, with a weak D call TRBD1 (6 bases). Germline loops: CDR1 MNHEY, CDR2 SVGAGI. The CDR3 loop spans 14 amino acids.

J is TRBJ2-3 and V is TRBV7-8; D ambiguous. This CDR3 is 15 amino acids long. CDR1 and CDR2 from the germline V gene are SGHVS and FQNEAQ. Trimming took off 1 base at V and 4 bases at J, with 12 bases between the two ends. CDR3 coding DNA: TGTGCCAGCAGCTTAGGAGTAGGCGTTCCAGATACGCAGTATTTT. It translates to CASSLGVGVPDTQYF.

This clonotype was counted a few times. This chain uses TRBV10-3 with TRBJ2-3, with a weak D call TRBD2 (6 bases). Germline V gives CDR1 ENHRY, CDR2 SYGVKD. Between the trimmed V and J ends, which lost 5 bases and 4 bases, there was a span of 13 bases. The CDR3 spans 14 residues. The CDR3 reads CAISSLASADTQYF. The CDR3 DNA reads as TGTGCCATCAGTTCGCTAGCGAGCGCAGATACGCAGTATTTT.

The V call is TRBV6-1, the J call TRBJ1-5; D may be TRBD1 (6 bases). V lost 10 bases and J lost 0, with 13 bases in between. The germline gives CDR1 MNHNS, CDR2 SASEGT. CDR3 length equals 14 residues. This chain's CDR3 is CATTTGDSNQPQHF. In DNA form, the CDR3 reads TGTGCCACCACGACAGGAGATAGCAATCAGCCCCAGCATTTT.

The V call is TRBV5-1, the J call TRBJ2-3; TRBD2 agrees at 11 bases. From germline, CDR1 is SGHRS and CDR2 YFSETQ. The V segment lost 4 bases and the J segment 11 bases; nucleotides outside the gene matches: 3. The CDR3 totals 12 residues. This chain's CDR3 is CASSPGLAEQYF. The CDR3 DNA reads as TGCGCCAGCAGCCCGGGACTAGCGGAGCAGTATTTT.

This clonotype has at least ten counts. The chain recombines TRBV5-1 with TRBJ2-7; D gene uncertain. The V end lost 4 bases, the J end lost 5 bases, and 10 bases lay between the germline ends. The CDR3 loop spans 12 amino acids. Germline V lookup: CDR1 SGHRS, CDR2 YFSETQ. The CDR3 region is CASSLPLDEQYF. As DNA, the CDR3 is TGCGCCAGCAGCCTCCCGCTAGACGAGCAGTACTTC.